The T cell receptor beta chain described here comes from a study of cytomegalovirus exposure and HLA in healthy donors. Broader study findings: The classifier, whose performance was assessed in both the original and validation cohorts, reportedly diagnosed cytomegalovirus status with high specificity and sensitivity.

Per germline, CDR1 LGHNA and CDR2 YNFKEQ. Trimming pared 5 bases from V and 5 bases from J, leaving 16 bases between. The CDR3 is 14 amino acids. PCR amplification relied on 60 Vbeta primers (plus 13 Jbeta primers). Some clones are missing from TCRdb's copy, which holds only in-frame ones; the method was immunoSEQ multiplex PCR. The sample has around 140,000 clones; 70% to 80% are singletons. Turning to this clone: The antigen remains unidentified.

The chain is built from TRBV4-2 and TRBJ2-7; tentative D call: TRBD1 (6 bases). The TCR was taken from a woman aged 60 to 75 in good health and CMV-seronegative. Sequenced input: PBMCs. The CDR3 loop is CASSDFGQGNEQYF. CDR3 coding DNA: TGTGCCAGCAGCGATTTCGGGCAGGGGAACGAGCAGTACTTC.